This TCR beta chain was sequenced for a study of cytomegalovirus exposure and HLA in healthy donors. Study-wide results and limits: Sequencing likely caused a cluster of highly shared sequence variants.

In the case of this clone: What it binds is not known.

Primers included in the PCR were 60 Vbeta and 13 Jbeta primers. TCRdb's table, derived via immunoSEQ multiplex PCR, lists solely in-frame clones and lacks some. The table has over 150,000 clones, approximately 79% seen once. Healthy bone marrow donors made up the donors. The sequencing input was PBMCs. The origin of this receptor is a girl between 5 and 17 years old in good health and CMV-seropositive.

The DNA for the CDR3 is TGTGCCAGCAGCTTAGCTCCCTATCAGGGGTCCTCCTACGAGCAGTACTTC. It specifies CASSLAPYQGSSYEQYF. J is TRBJ2-7 and V is TRBV7-8; tentatively, D is TRBD1 (6 bases). CDR1 is SGHVS and CDR2 is FQNEAQ in the germline V gene. The CDR3 covers 17 residues. V lost 0 bases, J lost 0 bases, and 15 bases lay in between.